This entry lists 20 T cell receptor beta chains sequenced from one sample in a study of T cells in Graves' hyperthyroidism and ophthalmopathy. Researchers took RNA transcripts and amplified the TCR beta CDR3 regions from them. The HTBI primer set served for first-round RT-PCR of the TCR CDR3. From the multiplex PCR reads, TCRdb called clonotypes with MiXCR, one entry per CDR3 protein. The profile shows more than 550,000 distinct CDR3 sequences, 45% of them singletons. Sequencing input: peripheral blood or thyroid tissue (not recorded which). The receptors derive from an adult man with Graves' disease, either hyperthyroidism or ophthalmopathy (not recorded which).

This clonotype was counted a few times. A read error is possible here, since a much larger clone lies one base away. This chain connects TRBV7-8 to TRBJ2-5, with TRBD2 matching 11 bases. This CDR3 contains 16 residues. CDR1 is SGHVS and CDR2 is FQNEAQ in the germline V gene. V dropped 7 bases and J dropped 1; count of bases not matched to a gene: 8. The CDR3 DNA reads as TGTGCCAGCATCGGGGAGCTAGCGGGGGGCCAAGAGACCCAGTACTTC. Translated: CASIGELAGGQETQYF.

The chain recombines TRBV20-1 with TRBJ1-4; D is uncertain. Germline V lookup: CDR1 DFQATT, CDR2 SNEGSKA (reference sequence). The CDR3 extends over 13 amino acids. Trimming left V 0 bases short and J 8 bases short, with 10 bases between. The CDR3 spells CSARDRAKEKLFF. The DNA of the CDR3 is TGCAGTGCTAGAGACCGGGCGAAGGAAAAACTGTTTTTT.

The rearrangement uses TRBV2 and TRBJ1-1; weak D call: TRBD1 (5 bases). With 8 bases removed from V and 9 bases from J, the gap between germline ends came to 22 bases. Germline V lookup: CDR1 SNHLY, CDR2 FYNNEI. CDR3 length: 14 residues. The chain's CDR3 is CASRRDPRFAKAFF. In nucleotides, the CDR3 is TGTGCCAGCCGGCGGGACCCACGCTTCGCTAAAGCTTTCTTT.

The rearrangement links TRBV9 to TRBJ1-5; D is unclear. Between the trimmed V and J ends, which lost 4 bases and 3 bases, there was a span of 20 bases. The CDR3 has 17 residues. Germline assignment: CDR1 SGDLS and CDR2 YYNGEE. For the CDR3, the DNA is TGTGCCAGCAGCATGGACCCTTTGGACGGACCCAATCAGCCCCAGCATTTT. Protein product: CASSMDPLDGPNQPQHF.

This clonotype occurred many times. J is TRBJ1-1 and V is TRBV12-3 or TRBV12-4, with a weak D call TRBD1 (5 bases). This CDR3 contains 13 residues. The V and J ends lost 2 bases and 6 bases respectively, with 10 bases between them. The CDR3 protein is CASSLRGGAEAFF. CDR3 coding DNA: TGTGCCAGCAGTTTACGGGGCGGCGCTGAAGCTTTCTTT.

This clonotype was detected only a few times. The chain uses TRBV6-1 and TRBJ1-6, with D hard to call. This CDR3 spans 13 amino acids. With 6 bases removed from V and 13 bases from J, the gap between germline ends came to 16 bases. Germline V CDR1 and CDR2: MNHNS, SASEGT. CDR3 in DNA: TGTGCCAGCAGGCTGACGGACCTTTGGCCCCTCCACTTT. Encoded protein: CASRLTDLWPLHF.

The V gene is TRBV5-1, the J gene TRBJ2-7; D not certain. The CDR3 sequence is 12 residues long. Trimming took 0 bases from V and 5 from J, leaving 6 bases between them. Germline values: CDR1 SGHRS, CDR2 YFSETQ. The chain's CDR3 is CASSLEADEQYF. The CDR3 nucleotides are TGCGCCAGCAGCTTGGAGGCAGACGAGCAGTACTTC.

Many counts were recorded for this clonotype. The rearrangement joins TRBV10-3 to TRBJ1-2, with 7 nucleotides matching TRBD1. CDR3 length equals 13 residues. Germline V CDR1 and CDR2: ENHRY, SYGVKD. J lost 6 bases, V lost 7 bases, and 8 bases had no gene match. The CDR3 region is CAINGDSDDGYTF. CDR3 coding DNA: TGTGCCATCAATGGGGACAGCGATGATGGCTACACCTTC.

The chain employs TRBV9 and TRBJ2-7; possibly TRBD2 for D (6 bases). The CDR3 loop spans 14 amino acids. With 3 bases removed from V and 3 bases from J, the gap between germline ends came to 13 bases. CDR1 SGDLS and CDR2 YYNGEE come from the germline V gene. The DNA for the CDR3 is TGTGCCAGCAGCGCGGGACCGGGAGACTACGAGCAGTACTTC. This gives the protein CASSAGPGDYEQYF.

The chain carries TRBV19 and TRBJ2-7; D uncertain. Trimming took 6 bases from V and 1 from J, leaving 19 bases between them. The CDR3 extends over 16 amino acids. Germline-derived CDR1 and CDR2 are LNHDA and SQIVND (reference sequence). Written as DNA, the CDR3 is TGTGCCAGTAGCGAGGAAAACATGGACGGTTCCTACGAGCAGTACTTC. Translation: CASSEENMDGSYEQYF.

V gene TRBV7-9 combines with J gene TRBJ1-1; TRBD1 agrees at 7 bases. This CDR3 is 15 amino acids long. J gave up 1 base and V 5 bases, and 7 bases lay outside the gene matches. Per germline, CDR1 SEHNR and CDR2 FQNEAQ (reference sequence). Here the CDR3 reads CASSPVRDRNTEAFF. The CDR3 DNA sequence: TGTGCCAGCAGCCCGGTCCGGGACAGGAACACTGAAGCTTTCTTT.

There are a few counts of this clonotype. The chain combines TRBV20-1 with TRBJ2-7; no clear D. Per the germline V gene, CDR1 is DFQATT and CDR2 is SNEGSKA (reference sequence). The CDR3 spans 12 residues. With 5 bases removed from V and 2 bases from J, the gap between germline ends came to 10 bases. CDR3 coding DNA: TGCAGTGCTTATGAAGGACCCTACGAGCAGTACTTC. It translates to CSAYEGPYEQYF.

This chain uses TRBV24-1 with TRBJ1-2, with TRBD1 as a possible D gene (5 bases). Germline CDR1 KGHDR, CDR2 SFDVKD. Trimming stripped 5 bases from V and 4 bases from J, with 13 bases between. The CDR3 is made up of 14 amino acids. CDR3 coding DNA: TGTGCCACCAGTGGTCGGGGGACGTCCTATGGCTACACCTTC. The encoded protein is CATSGRGTSYGYTF.

The V gene is TRBV6-6, the J gene TRBJ1-2; D possibly corresponds to TRBD1 (6 bases). The CDR3 is 13 amino acids. Germline V gene sequence: CDR1 MNHNY, CDR2 SVGAGI (reference sequence). The ends were cut back, 5 bases at V and 7 bases at J, with 14 bases in the middle. Written as DNA, the CDR3 is TGTGCCAGCAGTCGGGGGGCGGGAGGTGGCTACACCTTC. It specifies CASSRGAGGGYTF.

The chain carries TRBV12-3 or TRBV12-4 and TRBJ2-2; D perhaps matches TRBD2 (6 bases). CDR3 length: 16 residues. V lost 3 bases and J lost 6, with 17 bases in between. As DNA, the CDR3 is TGTGCCAGCAGTTTCCGGGGGACCGTCAGGGCCGGGGAGCTGTTTTTT. As protein: CASSFRGTVRAGELFF.

This clonotype was observed at least ten times. The rearrangement uses TRBV20-1 and TRBJ2-5; D is ambiguous. The CDR3 sequence is 12 residues long. The V gene lost 6 bases and the J gene lost 5 bases, with 13 bases spanning the gap. Germline V gene lookup returns CDR1 DFQATT and CDR2 SNEGSKA (reference sequence). CDR3 residues: CSAVWSQETQYF. CDR3 DNA sequence: TGCAGTGCCGTCTGGAGTCAGGAGACCCAGTACTTC.

This clonotype was seen only once. The gene calls are TRBV10-2 and TRBJ1-1, with 7 nucleotides matching TRBD1. The CDR3 totals 13 residues. Germline V gene sequence: CDR1 WSHSY, CDR2 SAAADI. V was clipped by 8 bases and J by 10 bases; unmatched bases: 13. As DNA, the CDR3 is TGCGCCAGCTCGGGGCTACAGGGGAGTGCAGCTTTCTTT. Its protein product is CASSGLQGSAAFF.

This clonotype was seen repeatedly, ten times or more. V gene TRBV7-2 combines with J gene TRBJ2-5; D unresolved. CDR1 is SGHTA and CDR2 is FQGNSA in the germline V gene. The V gene lost 6 bases and the J gene lost 5 bases, with 16 bases spanning the gap. The CDR3 totals 14 residues. This CDR3 reads CASSPPLWRETQYF. The CDR3 DNA reads TGTGCCAGCAGTCCTCCCCTATGGCGGGAGACCCAGTACTTC.

This clonotype was recorded a few times. This chain links TRBV7-9 with TRBJ2-5; tentative D call: TRBD2 (7 bases). V gave up 5 bases and J gave up 4 bases, with 17 bases separating them. The germline V gene encodes CDR1 SEHNR and CDR2 FQNEAQ (reference sequence). The CDR3 is made up of 15 amino acids. Here the CDR3 reads CASSQVGGALETQYF. CDR3 DNA: TGTGCCAGCAGCCAAGTGGGGGGGGCCCTAGAGACCCAGTACTTC.

V and J are TRBV20-1 and TRBJ2-7, with a weak D call TRBD2 (6 bases). Looked up from germline, CDR1 is DFQATT and CDR2 is SNEGSKA (reference sequence). With 5 bases removed from V and 7 bases from J, the gap between germline ends came to 12 bases. This CDR3 has 11 residues. As DNA, the CDR3 is TGCAGTGCTGAGTCCGGGAGTGAGCAGTACTTC. Amino acids: CSAESGSEQYF.